Following are 29 T cell receptor beta chains from one sample sequenced in a study of cytomegalovirus exposure and HLA in healthy donors. PCR used 60 Vbeta primers and 13 Jbeta primers. Some clones are missing from TCRdb's copy, which holds only in-frame ones; the method was immunoSEQ multiplex PCR. The profile covers about 140,000 clones, with around 80% appearing a single time and about 2.9% taken by the ten largest. Sequenced material: PBMCs. The receptors were sampled from a female donor in good health and CMV-seronegative.

The V call is TRBV6-4, the J call TRBJ2-2; a possible D gene is TRBD2 (5 bases). CDR3 length equals 12 residues. V lost 6 bases to trimming and J lost 4 bases, with 6 bases between them. Looked up from germline, CDR1 is MRHNA and CDR2 is SNTAGT. The CDR3 loop is CASRGGTGELFF. In DNA form, the CDR3 reads TGTGCCAGCAGAGGAGGCACCGGGGAGCTGTTTTTT.

This clone was observed a single time. The DNA of the CDR3 is TGTGCCAGCAGCCTAAGGAGGGAGGGGGGGCGCGGCACAGATACGCAGTATTTT. Translated: CASSLRREGGRGTDTQYF. This sequence joins TRBV5-6 and TRBJ2-3; possible D gene TRBD2, 7 bases. Between the trimmed V and J ends, which lost 4 bases and 1 base, there was a span of 22 bases. Germline lookup yields CDR1 SGHDT and CDR2 YYEEEE. The CDR3 totals 18 residues.

DNA for the CDR3: TGCGCCAGCAGCTTGGGGGGCTCCACGAGCTACGAGCAGTACTTC. Translated, it gives CASSLGGSTSYEQYF. The chain links TRBV5-1 to TRBJ2-7; possibly TRBD1 for D (5 bases). V was clipped by 0 bases and J by 3 bases, with 13 bases between them. The CDR3 totals 15 residues. The germline gives CDR1 SGHRS, CDR2 YFSETQ.

The chain employs TRBV9 and TRBJ2-2, with D tentatively TRBD2 (5 bases). From germline, CDR1 is SGDLS and CDR2 YYNGEE. This CDR3 region has 14 residues. Trimming removed 10 bases from V and 0 bases from J, with 13 bases in between. The CDR3 nucleotides read TGTGCCTCAACGGGGTCTTCGAACACCGGGGAGCTGTTTTTT. Translated: CASTGSSNTGELFF.

The chain recombines TRBV27 with TRBJ2-3, with D possibly being TRBD2 (6 bases). Germline values: CDR1 MNHEY, CDR2 SMNVEV (reference sequence). The V and J ends lost 6 bases and 0 bases respectively, with 10 bases between them. The CDR3 runs 14 residues. The CDR3 region is CASRPSGSTDTQYF. DNA for the CDR3: TGTGCCAGCAGACCGAGCGGGAGCACAGATACGCAGTATTTT.

V is TRBV10-3 and J is TRBJ2-1; maybe TRBD1 (6 bases). The CDR3 is 13 residues long. Germline V CDR1 and CDR2: ENHRY, SYGVKD. V lost 3 bases to trimming and J lost 7 bases, with 10 bases between them. CDR3 nucleotides: TGTGCCATCAGTGAACAGGGTGAAAATGAGCAGTTCTTC. Its protein is CAISEQGENEQFF.

The chain links TRBV5-6 to TRBJ1-3, with D hard to call. The germline CDR1 and CDR2 sequences are SGHDT and YYEEEE. V gave up 2 bases and J gave up 0 bases, with 6 bases separating them. The CDR3 runs 14 residues. CDR3 nucleotide sequence: TGTGCCAGCAGCTTAATCGGCTCTGGAAACACCATATATTTT. Protein: CASSLIGSGNTIYF.

This clone was seen only a few times. The chain uses TRBV6-5 and TRBJ2-3; TRBD2 aligns across 8 bases. Trimming removed 5 bases from V and 2 bases from J; junction bases left unmatched: 3. The CDR3 is 14 amino acids. In germline, CDR1 is MNHEY, CDR2 SVGAGI. The CDR3 region has the DNA TGTGCCAGCAGTGAACTAGCGGACACAGATACGCAGTATTTT. This gives the protein CASSELADTDTQYF.

This clone appeared once. The V and J genes are TRBV13 and TRBJ2-2; 9 bases are shared with TRBD1. The J segment lost 5 bases and the V segment lost 2 bases, leaving 3 bases of the junction unmatched. The CDR3 runs to 15 residues. Germline V gene data show CDR1 as PRHDT and CDR2 as FYEKMQ (reference sequence). The CDR3 coding sequence is TGTGCCAGCAGCTTAAGACAGGGGGTAACCGGGGAGCTGTTTTTT. This translates into CASSLRQGVTGELFF.

The chain couples TRBV10-3 to TRBJ2-1; 14 bases match TRBD2. The ends lost 11 bases at V and 5 bases at J; junction bases unmatched: 5. There are 14 residues in the CDR3. Per germline, CDR1 ENHRY and CDR2 SYGVKD. For the CDR3, the DNA is TGTGCCGTCGGACTAGCGGGGGGAAACAATGAGCAGTTCTTC. This translates into CAVGLAGGNNEQFF.

The V gene is TRBV30, the J gene TRBJ1-3; D may be TRBD1 (5 bases). CDR3 length: 18 amino acids. Germline V lookup: CDR1 GTSNPN, CDR2 SVGIG (reference sequence). Trimming removed 5 bases from V and 0 bases from J, with 23 bases in between. CDR3 bases: TGTGCCTGGCAAAGGTCAGGGTTGGCCAGTCTCTCTGGAAACACCATATATTTT. This codes for CAWQRSGLASLSGNTIYF.

The chain joins TRBV27 to TRBJ1-2, with D hard to call. Germline-derived CDR1 and CDR2 are MNHEY and SMNVEV (reference sequence). The CDR3 totals 13 residues. Trimming cost V 0 bases and J 0 bases, with 2 bases left between them. CDR3 protein: CASSLSANYGYTF. CDR3 sequence (DNA): TGTGCCAGCAGTTTATCCGCTAACTATGGCTACACCTTC.

The rearrangement joins TRBV5-1 to TRBJ2-2; 9 positions agree with TRBD1. Germline V CDR1 and CDR2: SGHRS, YFSETQ. The CDR3 sequence is 13 residues long. The trim removed 4 bases at V and 8 bases at J, leaving 3 bases unmatched. The DNA of the CDR3 is TGCGCCAGCAGCCGGGGACAGGGTGGGGAGCTGTTTTTT. Encoded protein: CASSRGQGGELFF.

The chain carries TRBV4-3 and TRBJ1-3; D is perhaps TRBD1 (5 bases). The V and J ends lost 0 bases and 1 base respectively, with 13 bases between them. CDR1 is LGHNA and CDR2 is YSLEER in the germline V gene. This CDR3 has 17 residues. CDR3 region: CASSQDQPGGSGNTIYF. The CDR3 nucleotides read TGCGCCAGCAGCCAAGATCAGCCGGGGGGATCTGGAAACACCATATATTTT.

The rearrangement joins TRBV19 to TRBJ2-5; 9 nucleotides line up with TRBD1. This CDR3 is 15 amino acids long. Germline CDR1 and CDR2: LNHDA and SQIVND (reference sequence). The trim removed 8 bases at V and 2 bases at J, leaving 9 bases unmatched. CDR3 bases: TGTGCCAGTCCTATCACAGGGGGCTGTCAAGAGACCCAGTACTTC. Its protein product is CASPITGGCQETQYF.

V usage is TRBV6-5 and J usage is TRBJ1-5, with 9 bases fitting TRBD1. The CDR3 has 14 residues. Germline V gene sequence: CDR1 MNHEY, CDR2 SVGAGI. V shed 5 bases and J 5 bases; nucleotides not matched to a gene: 4. CDR3 in DNA: TGTGCCAGCAGTCTAGACAGGGGGTATCAGCCCCAGCATTTT. This gives the protein CASSLDRGYQPQHF.

The chain uses TRBV28 and TRBJ2-7, with TRBD1 matching over 8 bases. This CDR3 has 13 amino acids. Trimming at V came to 4 bases and at J to 11 bases, leaving 10 bases not matched to a gene. Looked up from germline, CDR1 is MDHEN and CDR2 is SYDVKM. Here the CDR3 reads CASSSRTQTGEYF. In DNA, the CDR3 is TGTGCCAGCAGTTCACGAACCCAGACAGGGGAGTACTTC. The variable domain in full, with the rest retrieved from reference TRBV28 and TRBJ2-7, is DVKVTQSSRYLVKRTGEKVFLECVQDMDHENMFWYRQDPGLGLRLIYFSYDVKMKEKGDIPEGYSVSREKKERFSLILESASTNQTSMYLCASSSRTQTGEYFGPGTRLTVT.

The chain recombines TRBV28 with TRBJ1-5; TRBD1 matches 9 bases. Trimming cost V 4 bases and J 4 bases; bases outside gene matches: 8. Germline loops: CDR1 MDHEN, CDR2 SYDVKM. The CDR3 covers 16 residues. CDR3 nucleotide sequence: TGTGCCAGCAGTTCGGGACAGGGACCAGTTAATCAGCCCCAGCATTTT. This sequence encodes CASSSGQGPVNQPQHF.

The chain combines TRBV5-6 with TRBJ1-3, with 9 bases that match TRBD1. CDR3 length: 16 residues. J lost 2 bases, V lost 4 bases, and 7 bases had no gene match. Germline lookup yields CDR1 SGHDT and CDR2 YYEEEE. The CDR3 nucleotides read TGTGCCAGCAGCGCTACGGGACAGGGTGCTGGAAACACCATATATTTT. Amino acids: CASSATGQGAGNTIYF. The variable domain in full, with the rest retrieved from reference TRBV5-6 and TRBJ1-3, is DAGVTQSPTHLIKTRGQQVTLRCSPKSGHDTVSWYQQALGQGPQFIFQYYEEEERQRGNFPDRFSGHQFPNYSSELNVNALLLGDSALYLCASSATGQGAGNTIYFGEGSWLTVV.

J is TRBJ2-3 and V is TRBV6-1, with 7 bases lining up with TRBD1. The J segment lost 3 bases and the V segment lost 6 bases, leaving 9 bases of the junction unmatched. The CDR3 extends over 15 amino acids. The germline V gene has CDR1 MNHNS and CDR2 SASEGT. CDR3 bases: TGTGCCAGCAGACCCGTCCGACAGGGAACAGATACGCAGTATTTT. As protein: CASRPVRQGTDTQYF.

The gene calls are TRBV6-1 and TRBJ2-7; D gene ambiguous. Germline-derived CDR1 and CDR2 are MNHNS and SASEGT. The CDR3 contains 12 residues. The V end was cut by 6 bases, the J end by 1 base, with 7 bases between. CDR3 sequence (DNA): TGTGCCAGCAGCTTACAGTCCTACGAGCAGTACTTC. Protein sequence: CASSLQSYEQYF.

The chain uses TRBV9 and TRBJ1-1; 9 bases align to TRBD1. The CDR3 length is 18 residues. The V gene's germline CDR1 is SGDLS and CDR2 YYNGEE. The V and J ends lost 1 base and 5 bases, in that order; junction bases with no gene match: 15. CDR3 coding DNA: TGTGCCAGCAGCGTAAGCCCATGGGGGGGACAGGGTATAACTGAAGCTTTCTTT. It is translated as CASSVSPWGGQGITEAFF.

The chain links TRBV6-1 to TRBJ1-6; D may be TRBD1 (5 bases). The germline V and J ends were trimmed by 3 bases and 7 bases, with 10 bases remaining between them. CDR1 is MNHNS, CDR2 SASEGT, per germline. This CDR3 comprises 14 residues. The CDR3 DNA sequence: TGTGCCAGCAGTGAGCTGGCAGGGAATTCACCCCTCCACTTT. Amino acids: CASSELAGNSPLHF.

This clone has a single count. The rearrangement links TRBV11-3 to TRBJ2-7; possibly TRBD1 for D (7 bases). From germline, CDR1 is SGHNT and CDR2 YENEEA. The ends were cut back, 3 bases at V and 2 bases at J, with 14 bases in the middle. This CDR3 contains 15 residues. CDR3 sequence: CASSFGAGGPYEQYF. The DNA for the CDR3 is TGTGCCAGCAGCTTCGGGGCAGGGGGGCCCTACGAGCAGTACTTC.

J is TRBJ2-1 and V is TRBV9; 7 bases agree with TRBD1. The CDR3 runs 12 residues. Trimming took 3 bases from V and 10 from J; bases not matched to a gene: 4. Germline V gene lookup returns CDR1 SGDLS and CDR2 YYNGEE. The CDR3 protein is CASSETGEEQFF. In DNA form, the CDR3 reads TGTGCCAGCAGCGAAACAGGGGAGGAGCAGTTCTTC.

The rearrangement uses TRBV28 and TRBJ2-7, with D perhaps TRBD1 (6 bases). The germline CDR1 and CDR2 sequences are MDHEN and SYDVKM. Trimming left V 3 bases short and J 3 bases short, with 15 bases between. The CDR3 is 15 residues long. CDR3: CASSFPRGADYEQYF. The DNA for the CDR3 is TGTGCCAGCAGTTTCCCCAGGGGAGCTGACTACGAGCAGTACTTC.

This chain joins TRBV5-1 and TRBJ2-7, with a tentative D call TRBD1 (6 bases). V lost 5 bases, J lost 4 bases, and 13 bases lay in between. Germline CDR1 and CDR2: SGHRS and YFSETQ. This CDR3 is 13 amino acids long. The CDR3 region is CASRGDNTYEQYF. In DNA form, the CDR3 reads TGCGCCAGCAGGGGGGACAACACTTACGAGCAGTACTTC.

The V and J genes are TRBV6-1 and TRBJ2-2, with TRBD1 identical over 7 bases. V gave up 6 bases and J gave up 4 bases; unmatched junction bases: 8. The CDR3 is 15 amino acids. Germline CDR1 is MNHNS and CDR2 is SASEGT. The CDR3 DNA follows: TGTGCCAGCAGATCACAGGGGATCAGCACCGGGGAGCTGTTTTTT. It yields the protein CASRSQGISTGELFF.

The rearrangement uses TRBV6-5 and TRBJ1-2; TRBD1 aligns across 8 bases. This CDR3 spans 15 amino acids. Germline V gene data show CDR1 as MNHEY and CDR2 as SVGAGI. V lost 3 bases to trimming and J lost 7 bases; unmatched junction nucleotides: 10. The CDR3 loop reads CASSYGVDRGSGYTF. CDR3 nucleotides: TGTGCCAGCAGTTATGGGGTAGACAGGGGCAGTGGCTACACCTTC.